The 26 T cell receptor beta chains in this list originate from one sample, sequenced in a study of blood T cell repertoires in COVID-19. TCRdb keeps only in-frame clones here, not all; method: immunoSEQ multiplex PCR. The sample records 85,000 to 95,000 clones, 75% to 90% being singletons. The source material was peripheral blood. Receptor source: a woman older than 75 with acute or convalescent COVID-19.

There are a few counts of this clone. V and J are TRBV19 and TRBJ1-2; D unclear. Germline V gene lookup returns CDR1 LNHDA and CDR2 SQIVND (reference sequence). The CDR3 loop spans 12 amino acids. Between the trimmed V and J ends, which lost 7 bases and 4 bases, there was a span of 10 bases. For the CDR3, the DNA is TGTGCCAGTACCCTTGAGGGCTATGGCTACACCTTC. Translated, it gives CASTLEGYGYTF. The full variable domain, rest sourced from reference TRBV19 and TRBJ1-2, is DGGITQSPKYLFRKEGQNVTLSCEQNLNHDAMYWYRQDPGQGLRLIYYSQIVNDFQKGDIAEGYSVSREKKESFPLTVTSAQKNPTAFYLCASTLEGYGYTFGSGTRLTVV.

The chain carries TRBV18 and TRBJ1-1; TRBD1 is a possible D gene (6 bases). This CDR3 is built from 15 residues. Trimming cost V 5 bases and J 0 bases, with 13 bases left between them. Per the germline V gene, CDR1 is KGHSH and CDR2 is LQKENI. CDR3 protein: CASSSSGAMNTEAFF. DNA of the CDR3: TGTGCCAGCTCATCCTCAGGGGCGATGAACACTGAAGCTTTCTTT.

The J gene is TRBJ2-7, the V gene TRBV11-2; perhaps TRBD1 as D (5 bases). Trimming stripped 4 bases from V and 3 bases from J, with 16 bases between. Germline CDR1 SGHAT, CDR2 FQNNGV. The CDR3 contains 15 residues. DNA of the CDR3: TGTGCCAGCAGCTCCGCAGGGCAGGCCATCTACGAGCAGTACTTC. Translating it yields CASSSAGQAIYEQYF. Looking up the rest from reference TRBV11-2 and TRBJ2-7 gives the full variable domain: EAGVAQSPRYKIIEKRQSVAFWCNPISGHATLYWYQQILGQGPKLLIQFQNNGVVDDSQLPKDRFSAERLKGVDSTLKIQPAKLEDSAVYLCASSSAGQAIYEQYFGPGTRLTVT.

By share, this clone counts as medium-sized. The gene calls are TRBV5-5 and TRBJ2-5, with D maybe TRBD2 (6 bases). Germline CDR1 is SGHKS and CDR2 is YYEKEE (reference sequence). V was pared by 4 bases and J by 7 bases, with 17 bases between. The CDR3 is made up of 14 amino acids. In DNA, the CDR3 is TGTGCCAGCAGCGCGGGGATGGGGGGAGCGACCCAGTACTTC. This translates into CASSAGMGGATQYF. Looking up the rest from reference TRBV5-5 and TRBJ2-5 gives the full variable domain: DAGVTQSPTHLIKTRGQQVTLRCSPISGHKSVSWYQQVLGQGPQFIFQYYEKEERGRGNFPDRFSARQFPNYSSELNVNALLLGDSALYLCASSAGMGGATQYFGPGTRLLVL.

V gene TRBV12-3 or TRBV12-4 combines with J gene TRBJ2-7; D remains unclear. V was shortened by 4 bases and J by 5 bases, with 6 bases between the two germline ends. The CDR3 is 11 residues long. DNA of the CDR3: TGTGCCAGCAGTTCCCGAGACGAGCAGTACTTC. Encoded protein: CASSSRDEQYF.

This clone appeared once. The chain employs TRBV7-2 and TRBJ2-3; TRBD2 is a possible D gene (6 bases). This CDR3 region has 17 residues. V was pared by 1 base and J by 1 base, with 15 bases between. CDR1 is SGHTA and CDR2 is FQGNSA in the germline V gene. Here the CDR3 reads CASSLVGASEGTDTQYF. CDR3 nucleotides: TGTGCCAGCAGCTTAGTCGGGGCTAGCGAGGGCACAGATACGCAGTATTTT.

The gene calls are TRBV28 and TRBJ2-7, with TRBD1 as a possible D gene (6 bases). Germline V CDR1 and CDR2: MDHEN, SYDVKM. Trimming stripped 7 bases from V and 2 bases from J, with 9 bases between. This CDR3 spans 12 amino acids. The CDR3 DNA sequence: TGTGCCAGCACAGGGGAAACCTACGAGCAGTACTTC. Translating gives CASTGETYEQYF.

This clone has just one count. The chain employs TRBV23-1 and TRBJ1-2; 11 bases agree with TRBD1. TRBV23-1 is treated as an ORF (open reading frame) with a function not yet certain. Trimming removed 3 bases from V and 8 bases from J; junction bases left unmatched: 8. CDR3 size: 15 residues. The CDR3 region has the DNA TGCGCCAGCAGTCACTCCGGACAGGGGGCGGGAGGCTACACCTTC. It translates to CASSHSGQGAGGYTF.

This clone turned up a few times. The J gene is TRBJ2-1, the V gene TRBV12-5; D not certain. The V gene's germline CDR1 is LGHNT and CDR2 FRNRAP. This CDR3 is built from 16 residues. V lost 2 bases, J lost 0 bases, and 11 bases lay in between. DNA of the CDR3: TGTGCTAGTGGTTTGCCTCGGTCCACCTCCTACAATGAGCAGTTCTTC. This codes for CASGLPRSTSYNEQFF.

The chain combines TRBV19 with TRBJ2-3; D not certain. CDR3 length: 13 amino acids. CDR1 and CDR2 (germline): LNHDA, SQIVND (reference sequence). The V end was cut by 3 bases, the J end by 0 bases, with 4 bases between. CDR3 DNA sequence: TGTGCCAGTAGTATGGGCAGCACAGATACGCAGTATTTT. It translates to CASSMGSTDTQYF.

This clone was counted once. The chain's CDR3 is CASRGPGGLENEQFF. CDR3 DNA sequence: TGTGCCAGCAGGGGGCCGGGGGGCCTAGAGAATGAGCAGTTCTTC. V is TRBV6-5 and J is TRBJ2-1; a possible D gene is TRBD2 (7 bases). Germline CDR1 reads MNHEY; CDR2 reads SVGAGI. This CDR3 is built from 15 residues. Between the trimmed V and J ends, which lost 6 bases and 7 bases, there was a span of 19 bases.

The chain employs TRBV30 and TRBJ2-1; the D is unclear. Between the trimmed V and J ends, which lost 0 bases and 1 base, there was a span of 4 bases. The CDR3 has 13 residues. CDR1 and CDR2 (germline): GTSNPN, SVGIG (reference sequence). DNA for the CDR3: TGTGCCTGGAGTGTCCTATCCTACAATGAGCAGTTCTTC. Translating it yields CAWSVLSYNEQFF.

This chain links TRBV11-2 with TRBJ2-2, with 15 bases fitting TRBD2. This CDR3 comprises 19 residues. The germline V gene encodes CDR1 SGHAT and CDR2 FQNNGV. Unmatched junction bases numbered 7, after V lost 5 bases and J lost 0 bases. CDR3 bases: TGTGCCAGCAGCCCTGTGGGACTAGCGGGGGGCACGAACACCGGGGAGCTGTTTTTT. It translates to CASSPVGLAGGTNTGELFF.

The rearrangement joins TRBV5-4 to TRBJ1-3, with D hard to call. Germline V gene lookup returns CDR1 SGHNT and CDR2 YYREEE (reference sequence). V was pared by 0 bases and J by 0 bases, with 10 bases between. CDR3 length equals 16 residues. For the CDR3, the DNA is TGTGCCAGCAGCTTGGGGTCGGTCCTCTCTGGAAACACCATATATTTT. It encodes CASSLGSVLSGNTIYF.

The CDR3 loop reads CASSEALLMAATDTQYF. CDR3 nucleotides: TGTGCCAGCAGTGAAGCGCTTCTAATGGCGGCCACAGATACGCAGTATTTT. V usage is TRBV2 and J usage is TRBJ2-3; D ambiguous. Germline V lookup: CDR1 SNHLY, CDR2 FYNNEI. V was clipped by 0 bases and J by 2 bases, with 15 bases between them. The CDR3 is 17 amino acids.

The chain uses TRBV7-8 and TRBJ1-6; the D is unclear. CDR1 is SGHVS, CDR2 FQNEAQ, per germline. This CDR3 is 16 amino acids long. Trimming took 5 bases from V and 14 from J, leaving 25 bases between them. The DNA of the CDR3 is TGTGCCAGCAGCCATGGACGGAGGCCTGGGGTAAGGACCCTCCACTTT. It is translated as CASSHGRRPGVRTLHF.

The V and J genes are TRBV6-2 or TRBV6-3 and TRBJ1-5; 7 bases agree with TRBD1. This CDR3 is 15 amino acids long. Germline V gene sequence: CDR1 MNHEY, CDR2 SVGEGT. The V segment lost 5 bases and the J segment 1 base; nucleotides outside the gene matches: 5. DNA of the CDR3: TGTGCCAGCAGTCGGGACAGTGGGAGCAATCAGCCCCAGCATTTT. Protein product: CASSRDSGSNQPQHF.

This chain connects TRBV2 to TRBJ1-6, with D hard to call. CDR3 length: 14 residues. V lost 3 bases, J lost 11 bases, and 14 bases lay in between. Germline values: CDR1 SNHLY, CDR2 FYNNEI. The CDR3: CASSEEAAGPPLHF. The CDR3, as DNA: TGTGCCAGCAGTGAGGAGGCGGCGGGTCCACCCCTCCACTTT.

The chain recombines TRBV10-3 with TRBJ1-4, with a tentative D call TRBD1 (6 bases). V was shortened by 6 bases and J by 8 bases, with 19 bases between the two germline ends. From germline, CDR1 is ENHRY and CDR2 SYGVKD. The CDR3 sequence is 15 residues long. CDR3 protein: CAIRDSDRPGEKLFF. The CDR3, as DNA: TGTGCCATCAGGGACTCTGACAGGCCCGGGGAAAAACTGTTTTTT.

The chain recombines TRBV18 with TRBJ2-5, with D perhaps TRBD1 (5 bases). CDR3 length equals 12 residues. The germline V gene encodes CDR1 KGHSH and CDR2 LQKENI. Trimming shortened V by 3 bases and J by 5 bases, and 7 bases separated the two germline ends. Here the CDR3 reads CASSPYRETQYF. In DNA form, the CDR3 reads TGTGCCAGCTCACCTTACAGGGAGACCCAGTACTTC.

The rearrangement uses TRBV6-5 and TRBJ2-5, with 10 bases matching TRBD2. This CDR3 region has 13 residues. The germline V gene has CDR1 MNHEY and CDR2 SVGAGI. The J segment lost 5 bases and the V segment lost 6 bases, leaving 3 bases of the junction unmatched. This chain's CDR3 is CASSRSGGETQYF. CDR3 DNA: TGTGCCAGCAGCCGTAGCGGGGGGGAGACCCAGTACTTC.

The rearrangement joins TRBV2 to TRBJ1-2; D is ambiguous. The V and J ends lost 7 bases and 0 bases respectively, with 15 bases between them. The CDR3 is 15 residues long. CDR1 and CDR2 from the germline V gene are SNHLY and FYNNEI. CDR3 DNA: TGTGCCAGCACCTTACAGCTTTTAGCTAACTATGGCTACACCTTC. This codes for CASTLQLLANYGYTF.

This chain connects TRBV9 to TRBJ2-6; D is undetermined. This CDR3 is built from 15 residues. The germline V gene encodes CDR1 SGDLS and CDR2 YYNGEE. The germline V and J ends were trimmed by 0 bases and 2 bases, with 6 bases remaining between them. This CDR3 is CASSVGPTGANVLTF. CDR3 sequence (DNA): TGTGCCAGCAGCGTAGGTCCAACTGGGGCCAACGTCCTGACTTTC.

This rearrangement joins TRBV25-1 to TRBJ1-2; 8 bases align to TRBD1. Germline V gene sequence: CDR1 MGHDK, CDR2 SYGVNS. After removal of 4 bases from V and 8 bases from J, the junction contained 9 bases not matched to a gene. This CDR3 has 14 amino acids. The CDR3 loop reads CASSAGQGGWGYTF. The CDR3 nucleotides are TGTGCCAGCAGTGCCGGACAGGGAGGTTGGGGCTACACCTTC.

For this clone: Other nucleotide sequences in the sample specify the same CDR3. The V gene is TRBV5-1, the J gene TRBJ1-1, with D maybe TRBD1 (5 bases). Trimming took off 3 bases at V and 1 base at J, with 7 bases between the two ends. This CDR3 is 13 amino acids long. From germline, CDR1 is SGHRS and CDR2 YFSETQ. The CDR3 region is CASSSQGNTEAFF. The CDR3 bases are TGCGCCAGCAGCTCCCAGGGGAACACTGAAGCTTTCTTT.

In nucleotides, the CDR3 is TGTGCCACCAGTGACAACAGCCCTAATTCACCCCTCCACTTT. It translates to CATSDNSPNSPLHF. This chain links TRBV24-1 with TRBJ1-6; no firm D call. Germline V CDR1 and CDR2: KGHDR, SFDVKD. This CDR3 contains 14 residues. Deletions cut 4 bases from V and 6 bases from J, with 9 bases between.